One sample yielded the 17 T cell receptor beta chains listed below, sequenced in a study of technical replicates of blood from several donors (TCRdb year 2017). The library was generated by the immunoSEQ multiplex PCR assay. TCRdb limited this immuneACCESS table to in-frame rearrangements with V and J called. A share of clones is missing; checked studies link under half to unresolved V genes, and the rest is unexplained. The sample table lists roughly 80,000 clones, approximately 91% of them with a count of one. The ten largest clones represent 0.41% of the sample. The sequenced sample was T cells isolated from PBMCs. These receptors came from a human donor in good health.

This chain joins TRBV27 and TRBJ1-1, with D perhaps TRBD1 (6 bases). This CDR3 comprises 14 residues. CDR1 is MNHEY, CDR2 SMNVEV, per germline (reference sequence). The V gene lost 0 bases and the J gene lost 4 bases, with 9 bases spanning the gap. The CDR3 spells CASSLSRGSTEAFF. DNA for the CDR3: TGTGCCAGCAGTTTATCGAGGGGGTCCACTGAAGCTTTCTTT.

The chain links TRBV7-9 to TRBJ2-1; TRBD2 agrees at 10 bases. From germline, CDR1 is SEHNR and CDR2 FQNEAQ (reference sequence). This CDR3 is 18 amino acids long. The junction had 16 bases not matched to a gene; V was cut back by 6 bases and J by 5 bases. DNA of the CDR3: TGTGCCAGCAGGCCTGGGACTAGCGTGCACCCGGCCCACAATGAGCAGTTCTTC. This translates into CASRPGTSVHPAHNEQFF.

The CDR3 here is CASSVSGGLGELFF. The CDR3 DNA sequence: TGTGCCAGTAGTGTCAGCGGGGGGCTCGGGGAGCTGTTTTTT. The V call is TRBV19, the J call TRBJ2-2; the match to TRBD2 covers 9 bases. Germline V lookup: CDR1 LNHDA, CDR2 SQIVND (reference sequence). The CDR3 sequence is 14 residues long. With 5 bases clipped from V and 7 bases from J, the junction kept 5 bases outside the gene matches. Full variable domain (missing parts from reference TRBV19 and TRBJ2-2): DGGITQSPKYLFRKEGQNVTLSCEQNLNHDAMYWYRQDPGQGLRLIYYSQIVNDFQKGDIAEGYSVSREKKESFPLTVTSAQKNPTAFYLCASSVSGGLGELFFGEGSRLTVL.

The CDR3 DNA reads as TGTGCCAGCAGTCGCAGCTACGAGCAGTACTTC. This gives the protein CASSRSYEQYF. This sequence joins TRBV6-5 and TRBJ2-7; unclear D gene. The CDR3 runs to 11 residues. Trimming stripped 5 bases from V and 3 bases from J, with 5 bases between. Germline assignment: CDR1 MNHEY and CDR2 SVGAGI.

The chain combines TRBV30 with TRBJ2-7; possible D gene TRBD2, 6 bases. The ends were cut back, 1 base at V and 11 bases at J, with 15 bases in the middle. The CDR3 contains 12 residues. Germline loops: CDR1 GTSNPN, CDR2 SVGIG (reference sequence). In DNA, the CDR3 is TGTGCCTGGAGTGGGGGGGATTCTAGGAAGTACTTC. Protein: CAWSGGDSRKYF.

The chain combines TRBV19 with TRBJ1-1, with D maybe TRBD1 (5 bases). The CDR3 contains 13 residues. The V end lost 1 base, the J end lost 6 bases, and 9 bases lay between the germline ends. Germline V gives CDR1 LNHDA, CDR2 SQIVND (reference sequence). The chain's CDR3 is CASSIGAGPEAFF. The CDR3 coding sequence is TGTGCCAGTAGTATAGGGGCAGGGCCTGAAGCTTTCTTT.

J is TRBJ1-4 and V is TRBV28; 9 bases fit TRBD1. The V segment lost 6 bases and the J segment 5 bases; nucleotides outside the gene matches: 10. This CDR3 has 16 amino acids. Germline values: CDR1 MDHEN, CDR2 SYDVKM. The CDR3 is CASRSLSGQGNEKLFF. In nucleotides, the CDR3 is TGTGCCAGCAGATCCCTCTCCGGACAGGGGAATGAAAAACTGTTTTTT.

This chain joins TRBV19 and TRBJ1-2, with TRBD1 as a possible D gene (6 bases). This CDR3 contains 15 residues. V was shortened by 4 bases and J by 4 bases, with 16 bases between the two germline ends. CDR1 and CDR2 (germline): LNHDA, SQIVND (reference sequence). The CDR3, as DNA: TGTGCCAGTAGTAGTCAGGGGCAGGGGACCTATGGCTACACCTTC. This translates into CASSSQGQGTYGYTF.

The chain employs TRBV7-3 and TRBJ2-2, with 9 positions matching TRBD1. CDR3 length: 14 amino acids. Germline lookup yields CDR1 SGHTA and CDR2 FQGTGA. The ends lost 6 bases at V and 8 bases at J; junction bases unmatched: 7. The CDR3 bases are TGTGCCAGCAGTTTACAGGGGGCCATGGGGGAGCTGTTTTTT. Translating it yields CASSLQGAMGELFF. Supplemented by reference TRBV7-3 and TRBJ2-2, the full variable domain reads GAGVSQTPSNKVTEKGKYVELRCDPISGHTALYWYRQSLGQGPEFLIYFQGTGAADDSGLPNDRFFAVRPEGSVSTLKIQRTERGDSAVYLCASSLQGAMGELFFGEGSRLTVL.

The chain employs TRBV29-1 and TRBJ2-3; 10 bases fit TRBD1. The length of the CDR3 is 15 residues. The junction had 6 bases not matched to a gene; V was cut back by 4 bases and J by 2 bases. Germline lookup yields CDR1 SQVTM and CDR2 ANQGSEA. The CDR3 loop is CSVGGTGAFTDTQYF. The CDR3 DNA sequence: TGCAGCGTTGGGGGGACAGGGGCTTTCACAGATACGCAGTATTTT.

V and J are TRBV7-6 and TRBJ1-3; possible D gene TRBD1, 6 bases. With 1 base removed from V and 1 base from J, the gap between germline ends came to 14 bases. CDR1 is SGHVS, CDR2 FNYEAQ, per germline. The CDR3 length is 17 residues. The CDR3 region has the DNA TGTGCCAGCAGCTTAGGGACAGAAAAACGATCTGGAAACACCATATATTTT. This encodes CASSLGTEKRSGNTIYF.

V gene TRBV19 combines with J gene TRBJ2-1, with TRBD2 matching 13 bases. With V trimmed by 3 bases and J by 8 bases, 7 bases remained unmatched. The CDR3 sequence is 16 residues long. From germline, CDR1 is LNHDA and CDR2 SQIVND (reference sequence). As DNA, the CDR3 is TGTGCCAGTAGTATCACGGGACTAGCGGGACTGGATGAGCAGTTCTTC. As protein: CASSITGLAGLDEQFF.

This chain connects TRBV4-3 to TRBJ2-1; 13 nucleotides line up with TRBD2. This CDR3 comprises 16 residues. CDR1 and CDR2 from the germline V gene are LGHNA and YSLEER. With V trimmed by 4 bases and J by 10 bases, 10 bases remained unmatched. The CDR3 nucleotides are TGCGCCAGCAGCCGGTTGGGACTAGCGGGGTCCTTAGAGCAGTTCTTC. Its translation is CASSRLGLAGSLEQFF.

The V and J genes are TRBV5-4 and TRBJ2-5, with D possibly TRBD2 on 7 matching bases. Trimming stripped 0 bases from V and 4 bases from J, with 13 bases between. This CDR3 contains 15 residues. The germline gives CDR1 SGHNT, CDR2 YYREEE (reference sequence). CDR3 nucleotides: TGTGCCAGCAGCTTGGCCCCTAGGGGGGGAGAGACCCAGTACTTC. It specifies CASSLAPRGGETQYF.

The J gene is TRBJ2-3, the V gene TRBV5-1; maybe TRBD2 (5 bases). Between the trimmed V and J ends, which lost 2 bases and 1 base, there was a span of 11 bases. From germline, CDR1 is SGHRS and CDR2 YFSETQ. The CDR3 contains 15 residues. CDR3: CASSLERAGTDTQYF. CDR3 nucleotides: TGCGCCAGCAGCTTAGAGAGGGCCGGCACAGATACGCAGTATTTT.

This clone was found a few times. The genes are TRBV7-2 and TRBJ1-4, with 7 bases fitting TRBD1. The trim removed 6 bases at V and 0 bases at J, leaving 4 bases unmatched. This CDR3 has 15 residues. The germline V gene encodes CDR1 SGHTA and CDR2 FQGNSA. The CDR3 DNA sequence: TGTGCCAGCAGAACTGGACAGGCAACTAATGAAAAACTGTTTTTT. Translated, it gives CASRTGQATNEKLFF.

This chain links TRBV27 with TRBJ2-6, with 7 positions matching TRBD1. CDR3 length equals 16 residues. CDR1 is MNHEY and CDR2 is SMNVEV in the germline V gene (reference sequence). V trimming: 4 bases; J trimming: 3 bases; junction bases outside the gene matches: 6. This chain's CDR3 is CASSWTHRGGANVLTF. The DNA for the CDR3 is TGTGCCAGCAGTTGGACGCACAGGGGTGGGGCCAACGTCCTGACTTTC.